The subject of this entry is one TCR beta chain. As yet, its antigen is unknown. TCRdb processed the 5' RACE reads anew with MiXCR; each CDR3 protein has one entry. The sample lists about 57,000 distinct CDR3 sequences, over 9% seen once, with approximately 24% in the top ten. This sample was included in a study of T-cell memory formation after mild COVID-19. Whole-study context: Largely, TCR clusters stayed within a single donor. The study, taken as a whole, reports: Unconfirmed was the SARS-CoV-2 specificity of second-wave clones that peaked on day 37.

V lost 1 base and J lost 4, with 10 bases in between. Germline loops: CDR1 SGHRS, CDR2 YFSETQ. The CDR3 is made up of 14 amino acids. The origin of this receptor is a young man who had mild COVID-19 (a few samples of this study predate the infection). Cell type and time point are not known. Material for sequencing was PBMCs or a T cell subset sorted from them (not recorded which). The rearrangement links TRBV5-1 to TRBJ2-3; D is possibly TRBD1 or TRBD2 (6 bases each). The CDR3 sequence: CASSLMGGADTQYF. The CDR3 DNA follows: TGCGCCAGCAGCTTGATGGGGGGCGCAGATACGCAGTATTTT.